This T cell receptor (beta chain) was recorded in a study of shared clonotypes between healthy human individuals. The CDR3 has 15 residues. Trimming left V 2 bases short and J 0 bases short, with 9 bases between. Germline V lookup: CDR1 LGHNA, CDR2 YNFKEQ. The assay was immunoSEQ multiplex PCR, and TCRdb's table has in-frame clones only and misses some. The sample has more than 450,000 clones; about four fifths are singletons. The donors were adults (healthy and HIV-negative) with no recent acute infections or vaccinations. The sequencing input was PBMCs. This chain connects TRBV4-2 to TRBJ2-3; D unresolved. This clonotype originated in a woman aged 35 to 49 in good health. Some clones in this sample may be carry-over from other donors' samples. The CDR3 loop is CASSQNLRSTDTQYF. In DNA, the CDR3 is TGTGCCAGCAGCCAAAATCTCCGGAGCACAGATACGCAGTATTTT.